Presented here are 28 T cell receptor beta chains from one specimen sequenced in a study of cytomegalovirus exposure and HLA in healthy donors. The PCR ran on 60 Vbeta and 13 Jbeta primers. The assay was immunoSEQ multiplex PCR, and TCRdb's table has in-frame clones only and misses some. This sample yields more than 90,000 clones, of which 76% are seen a single time; over 3.5% belongs to the top ten. Sequenced sample: PBMCs. The receptor set was obtained from a man aged 40-49 years in good health and CMV-seronegative.

This clone came up once. The genes are TRBV6-6 and TRBJ2-7; 9 nucleotides match TRBD2. Germline V gene lookup returns CDR1 MNHNY and CDR2 SVGAGI (reference sequence). CDR3 length equals 15 residues. Trimming removed 0 bases from V and 6 bases from J; junction bases left unmatched: 6. CDR3 nucleotides: TGTGCCAGCAGTTACTCTACGGGACTAGCAGGCGAGCAGTACTTC. Translation gives CASSYSTGLAGEQYF.

The genes are TRBV29-1 and TRBJ1-2, with a tentative D call TRBD1 (5 bases). Germline CDR1 and CDR2: SQVTM and ANQGSEA. The CDR3 spans 13 residues. Trimming left V 6 bases short and J 4 bases short, with 15 bases between. In nucleotides, the CDR3 is TGCAGCGTAAATCCAGGGTCTCGCTATGGCTACACCTTC. This translates into CSVNPGSRYGYTF.

The V gene is TRBV11-2, the J gene TRBJ2-7; maybe TRBD2 (5 bases). The CDR3 sequence is 13 residues long. Germline assignment: CDR1 SGHAT and CDR2 FQNNGV. V lost 5 bases and J 3 bases, leaving 11 bases between the germline ends. CDR3: CASSPGRVYEQYF. The CDR3 region has the DNA TGTGCCAGCAGCCCTGGGCGGGTCTACGAGCAGTACTTC.

This chain connects TRBV9 to TRBJ2-7, with 7 nucleotides matching TRBD2. This CDR3 region has 14 residues. Trimming cost V 0 bases and J 5 bases; bases outside gene matches: 5. In germline, CDR1 is SGDLS, CDR2 YYNGEE. The DNA of the CDR3 is TGTGCCAGCAGCGTAGGGGGGGGTTGGGACGAGCAGTACTTC. Protein product: CASSVGGGWDEQYF.

This clone was counted a few times. The chain is built from TRBV2 and TRBJ2-5, with TRBD1 as a possible D gene (5 bases). CDR3 size: 15 residues. V was pared by 4 bases and J by 5 bases, with 17 bases between. The germline gives CDR1 SNHLY, CDR2 FYNNEI. The CDR3 here is CASSGGLALLETQYF. The DNA for the CDR3 is TGTGCCAGCAGTGGGGGCCTTGCCCTCTTGGAGACCCAGTACTTC.

The chain has TRBV5-1 and TRBJ2-7, with D possibly TRBD1 on 6 matching bases. The CDR3 is 14 amino acids. The germline gives CDR1 SGHRS, CDR2 YFSETQ. The V end was cut by 0 bases, the J end by 5 bases, with 12 bases between. Here the CDR3 reads CASSLGTGSDEQYV. In DNA, the CDR3 is TGCGCCAGCAGCTTGGGCACAGGGAGCGACGAGCAGTACGTC.

This chain links TRBV9 with TRBJ1-1, with TRBD1 matching over 9 bases. The germline V gene encodes CDR1 SGDLS and CDR2 YYNGEE. The V gene end was trimmed by 3 bases and the J gene end by 5 bases; junction bases not matched to a gene: 5. The CDR3 is 14 amino acids. In DNA, the CDR3 is TGTGCCAGCAGCGAACAGGGGGCGGGAACTGAAGCTTTCTTT. Translation gives CASSEQGAGTEAFF.

The rearrangement uses TRBV6-1 and TRBJ1-5, with TRBD1 matching over 7 bases. V was clipped by 7 bases and J by 10 bases; unmatched bases: 16. Germline V gene data show CDR1 as MNHNS and CDR2 as SASEGT. This CDR3 is 15 amino acids long. The CDR3 DNA reads as TGTGCCAGCACTTTAGTAGGGACAGTAAATTATCCCCAGCATTTT. Encoded protein: CASTLVGTVNYPQHF.

The chain joins TRBV29-1 to TRBJ2-1; 11 nucleotides match TRBD2. Trimming removed 7 bases from V and 0 bases from J; junction bases left unmatched: 11. The CDR3 length is 17 residues. Germline lookup yields CDR1 SQVTM and CDR2 ANQGSEA. CDR3 bases: TGCAGCGCAAGGACTAGCGGGCGATATAGCTCCTACAATGAGCAGTTCTTC. Amino acid sequence: CSARTSGRYSSYNEQFF.

This chain links TRBV15 with TRBJ1-3, with 7 positions matching TRBD1. Unmatched junction bases numbered 5, after V lost 5 bases and J lost 4 bases. The germline V gene has CDR1 LNHNV and CDR2 YYDKDF (reference sequence). This CDR3 region has 14 residues. CDR3 in DNA: TGTGCCACCAGCCCCCGGGACAGCGGAAACACCATATATTTT. This codes for CATSPRDSGNTIYF.

This clone was detected only a few times. The chain uses TRBV29-1 and TRBJ2-7; TRBD2 agrees at 8 bases. This CDR3 contains 13 residues. CDR1 and CDR2 from the germline V gene are SQVTM and ANQGSEA. J was trimmed by 5 bases and V by 5 bases; bases with no gene match: 8. CDR3 sequence reads: CSVFVAGSNEQYF. The CDR3 DNA reads TGCAGCGTTTTCGTAGCGGGATCAAACGAGCAGTACTTC.

J is TRBJ2-1 and V is TRBV9; a possible D gene is TRBD1 (5 bases). Germline lookup yields CDR1 SGDLS and CDR2 YYNGEE. This CDR3 spans 15 amino acids. V lost 0 bases, J lost 4 bases, and 11 bases lay in between. The CDR3 DNA is TGTGCCAGCAGCGTAGAAGGGGCCCAGTACAATGAGCAGTTCTTC. The encoded protein is CASSVEGAQYNEQFF.

This clone was picked up a small number of times. At one end, the junction sequence differs from germline, possibly due to a read error. The V gene is TRBV7-9, the J gene TRBJ1-2, with 7 nucleotides matching TRBD1. Germline V gives CDR1 SEHNR, CDR2 FQNEAQ (reference sequence). This CDR3 contains 15 residues. Here the CDR3 reads CSSSQGQNPNYGYTF. The CDR3 bases are TGTTCCAGCAGCCAGGGACAGAACCCGAACTATGGCTACACCTTC.

This rearrangement joins TRBV7-2 to TRBJ2-3; D might be TRBD1 (5 bases). Trimming removed 4 bases from V and 4 bases from J, with 9 bases in between. The length of the CDR3 is 13 residues. In germline, CDR1 is SGHTA, CDR2 FQGNSA. The CDR3 loop reads CASSSRVADTQYF. Written as DNA, the CDR3 is TGTGCCAGCAGCTCCAGGGTGGCAGATACGCAGTATTTT.

The chain couples TRBV18 to TRBJ2-7; 9 bases fit TRBD1. This CDR3 comprises 14 residues. Germline loops: CDR1 KGHSH, CDR2 LQKENI. The junction had 6 bases not matched to a gene; V was cut back by 5 bases and J by 4 bases. The CDR3: CASSDTGGEYEQYF. The CDR3 DNA reads TGTGCCAGCTCAGATACAGGGGGCGAGTACGAGCAGTACTTC.

This chain links TRBV27 with TRBJ1-2; D unresolved. Germline values: CDR1 MNHEY, CDR2 SMNVEV (reference sequence). The CDR3 totals 13 residues. V was cut by 3 bases and J by 1 base, with 6 bases left in between. The CDR3 here is CASSFNSNYGYTF. In DNA form, the CDR3 reads TGTGCCAGCAGTTTCAACAGTAACTATGGCTACACCTTC.

This chain uses TRBV5-1 with TRBJ1-5; D is ambiguous. V dropped 0 bases and J dropped 0 bases, with 10 bases sitting between them. The CDR3 contains 16 residues. CDR1 is SGHRS and CDR2 is YFSETQ in the germline V gene. The CDR3 coding sequence is TGCGCCAGCAGCTTGGGTTCGGGTGATAGCAATCAGCCCCAGCATTTT. It encodes CASSLGSGDSNQPQHF.

The rearrangement joins TRBV29-1 to TRBJ1-2; 8 bases fit TRBD1. The ends lost 0 bases at V and 4 bases at J; junction bases unmatched: 7. This CDR3 region has 15 residues. In germline, CDR1 is SQVTM, CDR2 ANQGSEA. CDR3 nucleotides: TGCAGCGTTGAAGATAGCAGGGGGCGAAGCTATGGCTACACCTTC. Translated: CSVEDSRGRSYGYTF. Supplemented by reference TRBV29-1 and TRBJ1-2, the full variable domain reads SAVISQKPSRDICQRGTSLTIQCQVDSQVTMMFWYRQQPGQSLTLIATANQGSEATYESGFVIDKFPISRPNLTFSTLTVSNMSPEDSSIYLCSVEDSRGRSYGYTFGSGTRLTVV.

The V gene is TRBV4-1, the J gene TRBJ1-5; D perhaps matches TRBD1 (5 bases). The V gene's germline CDR1 is MGHRA and CDR2 YSYEKL. V dropped 1 base and J dropped 2 bases, with 12 bases sitting between them. This CDR3 spans 16 amino acids. The CDR3 region has the DNA TGCGCCAGCAGCCAAGGGCAGGGAGGGGGCAATCAGCCCCAGCATTTT. Amino acids: CASSQGQGGGNQPQHF.

The chain couples TRBV6-4 to TRBJ2-1, with 11 positions matching TRBD2. Unmatched junction bases numbered 6, after V lost 3 bases and J lost 5 bases. CDR1 and CDR2 (germline): MRHNA, SNTAGT. The CDR3 length is 16 residues. CDR3 protein: CASSEDSGGAHNEQFF. The DNA of the CDR3 is TGTGCCAGCAGTGAAGATAGCGGGGGGGCCCACAATGAGCAGTTCTTC.

The rearrangement joins TRBV14 to TRBJ1-2, with TRBD1 as a possible D gene (5 bases). This CDR3 comprises 13 residues. CDR1 and CDR2 from the germline V gene are SGHDN and FVKESK. The V end lost 0 bases, the J end lost 7 bases, and 9 bases lay between the germline ends. CDR3: CASSQDRTRGYTF. The CDR3 DNA reads as TGTGCCAGCAGCCAAGATCGGACACGTGGCTACACCTTC.

CDR3 DNA: TGTGCCAGCAGCTTAGATCAGGGAAGGGCAGATACGCAGTATTTT. Protein sequence: CASSLDQGRADTQYF. This chain joins TRBV11-2 and TRBJ2-3, with TRBD1 as a possible D gene (5 bases). V gave up 0 bases and J gave up 4 bases, with 11 bases separating them. The CDR3 length is 15 residues. Germline CDR1 and CDR2: SGHAT and FQNNGV.

The chain links TRBV7-2 to TRBJ1-2; possibly TRBD1 for D (6 bases). The CDR3 contains 15 residues. V was pared by 0 bases and J by 2 bases, with 10 bases between. The V gene's germline CDR1 is SGHTA and CDR2 FQGNSA. As DNA, the CDR3 is TGTGCCAGCAGCTTAGCGGCAGGGGTAAACTATGGCTACACCTTC. It specifies CASSLAAGVNYGYTF.

Only a few counts were recorded for this clone. V and J are TRBV6-5 and TRBJ1-6, with D perhaps TRBD1 (6 bases). Germline lookup yields CDR1 MNHEY and CDR2 SVGAGI. The V gene lost 0 bases and the J gene lost 8 bases, with 11 bases spanning the gap. CDR3 length: 15 residues. CDR3 nucleotides: TGTGCCAGCAGTTACTCGGGGGCGAGTGATTCACCCCTCCACTTT. This codes for CASSYSGASDSPLHF.

This chain uses TRBV5-5 with TRBJ1-6; D remains ambiguous. V lost 3 bases and J 6 bases, leaving 4 bases between the germline ends. The CDR3 spans 12 residues. CDR1 is SGHKS, CDR2 YYEKEE, per germline (reference sequence). CDR3 region: CASSWANSPLHF. CDR3 in DNA: TGTGCCAGCAGCTGGGCTAATTCACCCCTCCACTTT.

CDR3 coding DNA: TGCGCCAGCACCCCGGCTGCGGAGGGCACTGAAGCTTTCTTT. It encodes CASTPAAEGTEAFF. The chain is built from TRBV5-1 and TRBJ1-1; the D is unclear. Trimming left V 6 bases short and J 4 bases short, with 16 bases between. The CDR3 length is 14 residues. CDR1 and CDR2 (germline): SGHRS, YFSETQ.

The gene calls are TRBV7-8 and TRBJ1-5, with a tentative D call TRBD1 (6 bases). The CDR3 sequence is 13 residues long. The germline V gene encodes CDR1 SGHVS and CDR2 FQNEAQ. CDR3 DNA sequence: TGTGCGTCAGGGGTCAGGAACAATCAGCCCCAGCATTTT. Its translation: CASGVRNNQPQHF. Together with reference TRBV7-8 and TRBJ1-5, the CDR3 gives the full variable domain: GAGVSQSPRYKVAKRGQDVALRCDPISGHVSLFWYQQALGQGPEFLTYFQNEAQLDKSGLPSDRFFAERPEGSVSTLKIQRTQQEDSAVYLCASGVRNNQPQHFGDGTRLSIL.

This chain joins TRBV7-3 and TRBJ2-2; 8 bases align to TRBD2. Losses at the gene ends were 6 bases for V and 8 bases for J; bases not matched to a gene: 11. The CDR3 loop spans 15 amino acids. The germline CDR1 and CDR2 sequences are SGHTA and FQGTGA. The CDR3 nucleotides read TGTGCCAGCAGTCCCGGGACTAGAAGAAAAGGGGAGCTGTTTTTT. Amino acids: CASSPGTRRKGELFF.